This T cell receptor (beta chain) was profiled in a study of shared clonotypes between healthy human individuals. Study-level points and caveats: Researchers sampled blood only, noting tissue repertoires likely differ.

On this clone: What it binds is unknown. Other DNA sequences in this sample translate to the same CDR3.

Germline CDR1 is SGHAT and CDR2 is FQNNGV. Trimming removed 1 base at V and 8 bases at J, with 6 bases between. The CDR3 consists of 12 residues. TCRdb's table, derived via immunoSEQ multiplex PCR, lists solely in-frame clones and lacks some. Of about 2.4 million clones listed, around nine tenths are singletons. The study separated CD4+ cells into CD45RA+ naive and CD45RA-negative memory subsets. Sequencing input: naive CD4+ T cells sorted from blood. Indicated subset: CD45RA+ positively selected. The sequence came from a man between 18 and 35 years old in good health. The chain carries TRBV11-2 and TRBJ2-1; D unresolved. The CDR3 bases are TGTGCCAGCAGCTTAGTGGGCGATGAGCAGTTCTTC. Amino acid sequence: CASSLVGDEQFF.